The rows below give T cell receptor beta chains drawn from one sample of a study of blood T cells in healthy people across ages. TCRdb called the 5' RACE reads again in MiXCR, with one record for every CDR3 protein. The sample has roughly 1,300,000 distinct CDR3 sequences, approximately 59% seen once; the top ten hold 6.5% to 8.5%. The specimen was blood. These receptors all stem from a man aged 18 to 29 in good health. Each CDR3 is given without its conserved first and last residue. D genes are given only for firm matches.

J gene,V gene,D gene,CDR3 protein
TRBJ2-5,TRBV11-2,NA,ASSHGQQETQY
TRBJ2-1,TRBV20-1,NA,SAGSNEQF
TRBJ1-5,TRBV12-3/TRBV12-4,NA,ASSQSGVQPQH
TRBJ2-6,TRBV7-9,NA,ASRLGVSGANVLT
NA,TRBV3-1,TRBD2,ASSLSLAGASYEQY
NA,TRBV7-9,NA,ASSLVRLQGRETQY
TRBJ2-5,TRBV20-1,NA,SARKGIRETQY
TRBJ1-2,TRBV6-6,TRBD1,ASSVQGGSYGYT
TRBJ2-1,TRBV20-1,TRBD2,SAPPLGLAGVTDEQF
TRBJ2-1,TRBV29-1,TRBD1,SDRDRGYNEQF
TRBJ1-1,TRBV10-3,NA,AISEAPGPLAF
TRBJ1-1,TRBV5-1,TRBD1,ASSSGQGAIEAF
TRBJ2-2,TRBV11-2,NA,ASSDYIPTRELF
NA,TRBV18,NA,ASSDGRETQY
TRBJ2-3,TRBV20-1,TRBD2,SAPEPSGSQFIDTQY
TRBJ2-1,TRBV27,TRBD1,ASTSGTGGFEQF
TRBJ2-5,TRBV10-3,TRBD2,AIRTLREVEEETQY
TRBJ2-1,TRBV18,NA,ASSSPVDFNEQF
TRBJ1-1,TRBV5-1,NA,ASSNRPMNTEAF
TRBJ2-4,TRBV6-5,NA,ASSYSSLTSQY
TRBJ2-3,TRBV4-3,NA,ASSQDISTDTQY
TRBJ1-1,TRBV28,NA,ASSLDFPGRMNTEAF
TRBJ1-2,TRBV23-1,NA,ANGRYGYT
TRBJ2-7,TRBV5-1,NA,ASSIGSQAYEQY
TRBJ2-4,TRBV3-1,NA,ASSKAELAKNIQY
TRBJ2-1,TRBV12-3/TRBV12-4,NA,ASRGANSYNEQF
TRBJ2-1,TRBV2,NA,ARGRTAYNEQF
TRBJ2-5,TRBV9,TRBD1,ASSVGTGIQETQY
TRBJ2-3,TRBV28,NA,ASSQTNSRNTDTQY
TRBJ2-1,TRBV20-1,TRBD2,SATPPGLAPYNEQF
NA,TRBV5-1,TRBD2,ASSSGWRELEQY
TRBJ2-5,TRBV27,TRBD2,ASSFIGRGYNEQY